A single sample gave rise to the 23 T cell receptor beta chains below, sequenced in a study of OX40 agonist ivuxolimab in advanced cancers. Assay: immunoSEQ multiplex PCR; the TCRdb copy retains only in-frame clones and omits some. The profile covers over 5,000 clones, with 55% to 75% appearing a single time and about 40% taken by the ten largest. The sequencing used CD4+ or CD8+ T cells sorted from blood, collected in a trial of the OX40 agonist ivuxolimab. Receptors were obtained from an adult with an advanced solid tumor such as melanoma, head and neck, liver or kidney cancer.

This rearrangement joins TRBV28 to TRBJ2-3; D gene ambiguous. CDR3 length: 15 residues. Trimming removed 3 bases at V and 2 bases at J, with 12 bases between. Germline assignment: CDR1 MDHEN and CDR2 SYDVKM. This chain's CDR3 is CASSFTRAPTDTQYF. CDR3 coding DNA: TGTGCCAGCAGTTTTACAAGGGCACCCACAGATACGCAGTATTTT.

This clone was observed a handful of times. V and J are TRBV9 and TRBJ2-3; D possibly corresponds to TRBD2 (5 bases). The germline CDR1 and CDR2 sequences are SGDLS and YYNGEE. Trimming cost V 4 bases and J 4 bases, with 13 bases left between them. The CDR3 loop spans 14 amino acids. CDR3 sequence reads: CASSPSAGADTQYF. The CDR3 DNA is TGTGCCAGCAGCCCCTCGGCGGGCGCAGATACGCAGTATTTT.

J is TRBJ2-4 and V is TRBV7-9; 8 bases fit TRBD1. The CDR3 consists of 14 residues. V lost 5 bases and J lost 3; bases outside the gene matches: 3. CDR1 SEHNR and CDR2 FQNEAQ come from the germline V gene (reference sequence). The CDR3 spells CASSPGQGKNIQYF. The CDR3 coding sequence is TGTGCCAGCAGCCCCGGACAGGGCAAAAACATTCAGTACTTC.

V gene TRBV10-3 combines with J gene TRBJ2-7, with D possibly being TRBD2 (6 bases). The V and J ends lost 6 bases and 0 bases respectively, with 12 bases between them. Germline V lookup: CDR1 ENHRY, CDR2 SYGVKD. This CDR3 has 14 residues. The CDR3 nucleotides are TGTGCCATCAGAAGGAGGGAGAGCTCCTACGAGCAGTACTTC. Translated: CAIRRRESSYEQYF.

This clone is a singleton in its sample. The CDR3, as DNA: TGTGCCAGCAGTTCCGGACAGATCGGACTAGCCGAGACTCGGGGAAGCTCCTACAATGAGCAGTTCTTC. Protein sequence: CASSSGQIGLAETRGSSYNEQFF. The chain couples TRBV27 to TRBJ2-1; 8 bases fit TRBD2. This CDR3 is built from 23 residues. Trimming removed 4 bases from V and 0 bases from J; junction bases left unmatched: 26. The germline CDR1 and CDR2 sequences are MNHEY and SMNVEV (reference sequence).

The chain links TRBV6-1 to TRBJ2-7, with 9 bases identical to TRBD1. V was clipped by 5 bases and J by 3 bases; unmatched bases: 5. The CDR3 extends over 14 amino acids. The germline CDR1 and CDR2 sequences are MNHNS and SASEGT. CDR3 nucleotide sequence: TGTGCCAGCAGTCCGCCGGGACAGGGCTACGAGCAGTACTTC. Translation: CASSPPGQGYEQYF.

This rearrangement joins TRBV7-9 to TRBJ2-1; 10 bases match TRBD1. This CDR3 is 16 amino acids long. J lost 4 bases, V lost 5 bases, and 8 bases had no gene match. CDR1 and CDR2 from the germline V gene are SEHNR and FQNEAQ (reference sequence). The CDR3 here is CASSPVTGGNYNEQFF. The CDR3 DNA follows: TGTGCCAGCAGCCCCGTGACAGGGGGCAATTACAATGAGCAGTTCTTC.

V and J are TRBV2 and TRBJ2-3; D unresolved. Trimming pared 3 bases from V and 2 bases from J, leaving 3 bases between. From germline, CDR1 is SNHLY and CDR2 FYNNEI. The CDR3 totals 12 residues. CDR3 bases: TGTGCCAGCAGTGACCCCACAGATACGCAGTATTTT. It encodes CASSDPTDTQYF. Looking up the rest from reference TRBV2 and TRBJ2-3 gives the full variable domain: EPEVTQTPSHQVTQMGQEVILRCVPISNHLYFYWYRQILGQKVEFLVSFYNNEISEKSEIFDDQFSVERPDGSNFTLKIRSTKLEDSAMYFCASSDPTDTQYFGPGTRLTVL.

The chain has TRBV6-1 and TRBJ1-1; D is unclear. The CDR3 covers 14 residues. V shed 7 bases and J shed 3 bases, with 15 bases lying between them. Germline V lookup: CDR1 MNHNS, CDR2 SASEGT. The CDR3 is CASNLQLMDTEAFF. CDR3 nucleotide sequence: TGTGCCAGCAACTTGCAGTTAATGGACACTGAAGCTTTCTTT.

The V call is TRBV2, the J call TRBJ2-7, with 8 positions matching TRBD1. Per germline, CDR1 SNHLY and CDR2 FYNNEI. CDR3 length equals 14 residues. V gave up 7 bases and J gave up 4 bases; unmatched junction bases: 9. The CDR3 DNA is TGTGCCAGCATTGCGACGGACAGGGAATACGAGCAGTACTTC. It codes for CASIATDREYEQYF.

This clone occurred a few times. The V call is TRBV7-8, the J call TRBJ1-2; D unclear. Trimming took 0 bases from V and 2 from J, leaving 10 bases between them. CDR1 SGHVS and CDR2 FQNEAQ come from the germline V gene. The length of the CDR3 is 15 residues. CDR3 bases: TGTGCCAGCAGCTTAGCATCCGGCAGAAACTATGGCTACACCTTC. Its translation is CASSLASGRNYGYTF. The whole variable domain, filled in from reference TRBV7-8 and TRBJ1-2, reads GAGVSQSPRYKVAKRGQDVALRCDPISGHVSLFWYQQALGQGPEFLTYFQNEAQLDKSGLPSDRFFAERPEGSVSTLKIQRTQQEDSAVYLCASSLASGRNYGYTFGSGTRLTVV.

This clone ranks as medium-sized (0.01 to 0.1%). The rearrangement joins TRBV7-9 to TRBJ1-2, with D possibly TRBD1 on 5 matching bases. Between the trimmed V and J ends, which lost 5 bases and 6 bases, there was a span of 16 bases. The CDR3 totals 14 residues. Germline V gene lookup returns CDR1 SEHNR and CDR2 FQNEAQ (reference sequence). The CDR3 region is CASSPPGVPDGYTF. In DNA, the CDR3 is TGTGCCAGCAGCCCCCCGGGGGTGCCCGATGGCTACACCTTC.

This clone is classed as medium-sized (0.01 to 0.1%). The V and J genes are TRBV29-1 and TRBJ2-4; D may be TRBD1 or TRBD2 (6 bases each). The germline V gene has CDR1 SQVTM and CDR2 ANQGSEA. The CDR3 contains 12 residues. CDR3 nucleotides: TGCAGTTATTGGGGGGCGTCGGACATTCAGTACTTC. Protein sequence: CSYWGASDIQYF.

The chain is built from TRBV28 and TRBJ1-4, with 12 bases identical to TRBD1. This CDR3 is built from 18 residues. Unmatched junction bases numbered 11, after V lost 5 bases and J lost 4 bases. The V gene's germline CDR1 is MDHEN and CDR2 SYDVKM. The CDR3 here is CASSTPGTGGLNNEKLFF. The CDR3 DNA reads TGTGCCAGCAGTACCCCAGGGACAGGGGGCCTTAATAATGAAAAACTGTTTTTT.

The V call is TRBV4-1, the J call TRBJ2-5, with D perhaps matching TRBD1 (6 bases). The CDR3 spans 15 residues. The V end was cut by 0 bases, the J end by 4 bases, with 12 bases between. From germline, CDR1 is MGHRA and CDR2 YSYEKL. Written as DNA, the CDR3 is TGCGCCAGCAGCCAAGAGAGGGGGTCGTTAGAGACCCAGTACTTC. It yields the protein CASSQERGSLETQYF.

CDR3 amino acids: CASSLMVFGGYEQYF. The DNA of the CDR3 is TGTGCCAGCAGCTTGATGGTTTTTGGGGGCTACGAGCAGTACTTC. J is TRBJ2-7 and V is TRBV7-9; the D gene could be TRBD1 or TRBD2 (5 bases each). The CDR3 runs to 15 residues. V lost 3 bases, J lost 3 bases, and 15 bases lay in between. Germline V gene lookup returns CDR1 SEHNR and CDR2 FQNEAQ (reference sequence).

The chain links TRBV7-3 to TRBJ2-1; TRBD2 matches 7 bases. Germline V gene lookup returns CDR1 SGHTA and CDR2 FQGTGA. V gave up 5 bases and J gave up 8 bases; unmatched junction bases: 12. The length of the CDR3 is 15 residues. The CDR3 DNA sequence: TGTGCCAGCAGCCCCACCGTAGGGAGGGGCCATGAGCAGTTCTTC. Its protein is CASSPTVGRGHEQFF.

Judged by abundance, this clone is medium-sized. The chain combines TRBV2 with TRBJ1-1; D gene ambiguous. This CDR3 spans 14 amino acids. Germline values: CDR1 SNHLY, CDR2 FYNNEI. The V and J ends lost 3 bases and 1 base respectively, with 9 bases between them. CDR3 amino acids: CASSDHHPNTEAFF. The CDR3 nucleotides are TGTGCCAGCAGTGACCATCACCCGAACACTGAAGCTTTCTTT.

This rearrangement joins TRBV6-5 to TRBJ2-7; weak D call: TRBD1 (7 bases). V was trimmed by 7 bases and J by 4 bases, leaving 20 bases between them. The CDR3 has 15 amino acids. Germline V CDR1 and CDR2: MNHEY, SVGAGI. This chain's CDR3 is CASNDYSGGRYEQYF. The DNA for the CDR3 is TGTGCCAGCAACGACTATTCAGGGGGGAGGTACGAGCAGTACTTC.

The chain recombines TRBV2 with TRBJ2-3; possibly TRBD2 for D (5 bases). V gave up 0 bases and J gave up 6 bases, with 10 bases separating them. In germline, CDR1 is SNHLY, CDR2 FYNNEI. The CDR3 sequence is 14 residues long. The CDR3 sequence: CASSEAPRADTQYF. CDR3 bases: TGTGCCAGCAGTGAAGCGCCGCGGGCGGATACGCAGTATTTT.

The CDR3 region is CASSLLWGNTEAFF. The CDR3 DNA follows: TGTGCCAGCAGCTTGCTGTGGGGGAACACTGAAGCTTTCTTT. The chain joins TRBV5-6 to TRBJ1-1; unclear D gene. Germline loops: CDR1 SGHDT, CDR2 YYEEEE. The CDR3 runs 14 residues. Trimming pared 1 base from V and 1 base from J, leaving 8 bases between.

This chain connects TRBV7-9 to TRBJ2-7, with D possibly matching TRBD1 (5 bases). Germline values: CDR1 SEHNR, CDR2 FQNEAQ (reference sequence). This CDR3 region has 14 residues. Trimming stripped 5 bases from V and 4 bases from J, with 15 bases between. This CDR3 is CASSPPGHWYEQYF. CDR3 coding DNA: TGTGCCAGCAGCCCACCAGGGCATTGGTACGAGCAGTACTTC. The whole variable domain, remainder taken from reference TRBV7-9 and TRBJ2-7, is DTGVSQNPRHKITKRGQNVTFRCDPISEHNRLYWYRQTLGQGPEFLTYFQNEAQLEKSRLLSDRFSAERPKGSFSTLEIQRTEQGDSAMYLCASSPPGHWYEQYFGPGTRLTVT.

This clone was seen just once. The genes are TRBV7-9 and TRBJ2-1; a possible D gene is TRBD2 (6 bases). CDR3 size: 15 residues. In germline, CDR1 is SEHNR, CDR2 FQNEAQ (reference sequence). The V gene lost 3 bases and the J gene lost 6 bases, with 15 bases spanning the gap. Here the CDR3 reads CASSFIAGMGNEQFF. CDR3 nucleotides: TGTGCCAGCAGCTTTATTGCGGGAATGGGCAATGAGCAGTTCTTC.